A selection of T cell receptor beta chains follows, all from one sample in a study of blood T cell repertoires in COVID-19. Sequencing was performed with immunoSEQ multiplex PCR; in TCRdb, only in-frame clones are kept and a portion is missing. The data contain under 200,000 clones, about 88% of them singletons. Sequencing used peripheral blood. These receptors were taken from a woman older than 75 in a cohort sampled during active or convalescent COVID-19. Each CDR3 is given with its conserved first and last residue. A D gene is named only where the DNA matches it firmly. Where a row states a size, it is once, few, many or the class of an expanded clone; other rows omit it.

v_gene: TRBV7-7
d_gene: TRBD2
j_gene: TRBJ2-1
abundance: NA
CDR3aa: CASSFTSGGVNEQFF
CDR3nt: TGTGCTAGCAGCTTTACTAGCGGGGGTGTCAATGAGCAGTTCTTC

v_gene: TRBV9
d_gene: NA
j_gene: TRBJ2-1
abundance: NA
CDR3aa: CASSVDPLLENEQFF
CDR3nt: TGTGCCAGCAGCGTAGATCCCCTTCTAGAAAATGAGCAGTTCTTC

v_gene: TRBV29-1
d_gene: TRBD2
j_gene: TRBJ2-2
abundance: NA
CDR3aa: CSVGGLAGVGELFF
CDR3nt: TGCAGCGTTGGGGGACTAGCGGGAGTCGGGGAGCTGTTTTTT

v_gene: TRBV12-3/TRBV12-4
d_gene: NA
j_gene: TRBJ2-7
abundance: NA
CDR3aa: CASSFRYEQYF
CDR3nt: TGTGCCAGCAGTTTTCGCTACGAGCAGTACTTC

v_gene: TRBV11-2
d_gene: NA
j_gene: TRBJ1-5
abundance: once
CDR3aa: CASSSGWRNQPQHF
CDR3nt: TGTGCCAGCAGCTCAGGGTGGCGGAATCAGCCCCAGCATTTT

v_gene: TRBV19
d_gene: TRBD2
j_gene: TRBJ2-2
abundance: NA
CDR3aa: CASQALGPGLEKGGTGELFF
CDR3nt: TGTGCCAGCCAGGCCCTTGGCCCGGGACTAGAAAAGGGAGGCACCGGGGAGCTGTTTTTT

v_gene: TRBV6-1
d_gene: NA
j_gene: TRBJ1-6
abundance: NA
CDR3aa: CASSESTAYSIYNSPLHF
CDR3nt: TGTGCCAGCAGTGAGTCGACAGCCTATTCCATATATAATTCACCCCTCCACTTT

v_gene: TRBV7-6
d_gene: NA
j_gene: TRBJ2-3
abundance: once
CDR3aa: CASSFQESRTDTQYF
CDR3nt: TGTGCCAGCAGCTTTCAGGAATCGCGCACAGATACGCAGTATTTT

v_gene: TRBV20-1
d_gene: TRBD2
j_gene: TRBJ2-3
abundance: NA
CDR3aa: CSASSGGSLVTQYF
CDR3nt: TGCAGTGCTAGTAGCGGGGGATCTTTGGTTACGCAGTATTTT

v_gene: TRBV2
d_gene: NA
j_gene: TRBJ1-1
abundance: NA
CDR3aa: CASSEAGRGGITEAFF
CDR3nt: TGTGCCAGCAGTGAAGCGGGAAGGGGCGGCATCACTGAAGCTTTCTTT

v_gene: TRBV19
d_gene: TRBD1
j_gene: TRBJ1-1
abundance: few
CDR3aa: CASTDRGFSEAFF
CDR3nt: TGTGCCAGTACGGACAGGGGGTTCTCTGAAGCTTTCTTT

v_gene: TRBV28
d_gene: TRBD1
j_gene: TRBJ2-1
abundance: NA
CDR3aa: CASSLRTGTATPAYNEQFF
CDR3nt: TGTGCCAGCAGTTTACGTACCGGGACAGCCACACCTGCCTACAATGAGCAGTTCTTC

v_gene: TRBV6-1
d_gene: TRBD1
j_gene: TRBJ1-1
abundance: NA
CDR3aa: CASSDRGRSEAFF
CDR3nt: TGTGCCAGCAGTGATAGGGGGCGCAGTGAAGCTTTCTTT

v_gene: TRBV6-2/TRBV6-3
d_gene: NA
j_gene: TRBJ1-5
abundance: NA
CDR3aa: CASSYVPGGSNQPQHF
CDR3nt: TGTGCCAGCAGTTACGTCCCCGGCGGGAGCAATCAGCCCCAGCATTTT

v_gene: TRBV1
d_gene: NA
j_gene: TRBJ2-3
abundance: NA
CDR3aa: CTSSQEVTSGGGTDTQYF
CDR3nt: TGCACCAGCAGCCAAGAGGTGACTAGCGGGGGAGGCACAGATACGCAGTATTTT

v_gene: TRBV28
d_gene: TRBD2
j_gene: TRBJ2-1
abundance: many
CDR3aa: CASSLLAGGSPDEQFF
CDR3nt: TGTGCCAGCAGTTTACTGGCGGGGGGCTCCCCGGATGAGCAGTTCTTC

v_gene: TRBV30
d_gene: TRBD1
j_gene: TRBJ2-2
abundance: NA
CDR3aa: CAWSVQAGGTGELFF
CDR3nt: TGTGCCTGGAGTGTACAGGCAGGGGGAACCGGGGAGCTGTTTTTT

v_gene: TRBV24-1
d_gene: TRBD1
j_gene: TRBJ2-5
abundance: NA
CDR3aa: CATSPRDRLQNRETQYF
CDR3nt: TGTGCCACCAGTCCACGGGACAGGTTACAAAACCGGGAGACCCAGTACTTC

v_gene: TRBV4-1
d_gene: TRBD2
j_gene: TRBJ2-1
abundance: once
CDR3aa: CASSQPPFGGSSYNEQFF
CDR3nt: TGCGCCAGCAGTCAACCCCCCTTTGGCGGGAGTTCCTACAATGAGCAGTTCTTC

v_gene: TRBV10-2
d_gene: TRBD2
j_gene: TRBJ2-7
abundance: NA
CDR3aa: CASRSSGGAYEQYF
CDR3nt: TGCGCCAGCAGGTCTAGCGGGGGGGCCTACGAGCAGTACTTC

v_gene: TRBV12-3/TRBV12-4
d_gene: NA
j_gene: TRBJ2-3
abundance: NA
CDR3aa: CASSRPPRAQYF
CDR3nt: TGTGCCAGCAGTCGACCCCCCAGGGCGCAGTATTTT

v_gene: TRBV10-3
d_gene: TRBD1
j_gene: TRBJ2-3
abundance: NA
CDR3aa: CATNRDRGRDTQYF
CDR3nt: TGTGCCACCAATCGGGACAGGGGGAGGGATACGCAGTATTTT

v_gene: TRBV6-1
d_gene: NA
j_gene: TRBJ1-1
abundance: NA
CDR3aa: CASSDPGGRNPTEAFF
CDR3nt: TGTGCCAGCAGTGACCCAGGAGGCCGTAATCCTACTGAAGCTTTCTTT

v_gene: TRBV10-3
d_gene: TRBD1
j_gene: TRBJ1-2
abundance: once
CDR3aa: CAISEDREGGYTF
CDR3nt: TGTGCCATCAGTGAGGACAGGGAAGGAGGCTACACCTTC

v_gene: TRBV29-1
d_gene: NA
j_gene: TRBJ2-5
abundance: NA
CDR3aa: CSVRPGHSQETQYF
CDR3nt: TGCAGCGTGAGACCGGGACACAGTCAAGAGACCCAGTACTTC

v_gene: TRBV7-2
d_gene: TRBD2
j_gene: TRBJ2-2
abundance: NA
CDR3aa: CASSVTSGRSAGELFF
CDR3nt: TGTGCCAGCAGCGTGACTAGCGGGAGGTCGGCCGGGGAGCTGTTTTTT

v_gene: TRBV6-4
d_gene: TRBD2
j_gene: TRBJ2-1
abundance: NA
CDR3aa: CASSESSGSPYNEQFF
CDR3nt: TGTGCCAGCAGTGAATCTAGCGGGAGTCCCTACAATGAGCAGTTCTTC

v_gene: TRBV10-3
d_gene: NA
j_gene: TRBJ2-5
abundance: NA
CDR3aa: CAISESTGQETQYF
CDR3nt: TGTGCCATCAGTGAGTCGACGGGACAAGAGACCCAGTACTTC

v_gene: TRBV4-1
d_gene: NA
j_gene: TRBJ1-2
abundance: NA
CDR3aa: CASSQEYRDHGYTF
CDR3nt: TGCGCCAGCAGCCAAGAGTACAGGGATCATGGCTACACCTTC

v_gene: TRBV5-4
d_gene: TRBD1
j_gene: TRBJ1-4
abundance: NA
CDR3aa: CASSLAIGTGNEKLFF
CDR3nt: TGTGCCAGCAGCTTGGCTATAGGGACAGGCAATGAAAAACTGTTTTTT

v_gene: TRBV27
d_gene: TRBD1
j_gene: TRBJ2-2
abundance: NA
CDR3aa: CASSPFWVGTENTGELFF
CDR3nt: TGTGCCAGCAGTCCATTTTGGGTGGGGACAGAGAACACCGGGGAGCTGTTTTTT

v_gene: TRBV3-1/TRBV3-2
d_gene: TRBD2
j_gene: TRBJ2-2
abundance: NA
CDR3aa: CASSRTSGRGELFF
CDR3nt: TGTGCCAGCAGCCGGACTAGCGGGAGGGGGGAGCTGTTTTTT

v_gene: TRBV4-1
d_gene: NA
j_gene: TRBJ1-4
abundance: NA
CDR3aa: CASSYRRTENEKLFF
CDR3nt: TGCGCCAGCAGCTATCGGCGAACGGAGAATGAAAAACTGTTTTTT

v_gene: TRBV28
d_gene: TRBD1
j_gene: TRBJ2-7
abundance: NA
CDR3aa: CASSVPGTGPYEQYF
CDR3nt: TGTGCCAGCAGTGTGCCCGGGACAGGGCCCTACGAGCAGTACTTC

v_gene: TRBV18
d_gene: NA
j_gene: TRBJ2-6
abundance: NA
CDR3aa: CASSPSGQLGANVLTF
CDR3nt: TGTGCCAGCTCACCAAGCGGACAGCTTGGGGCCAACGTCCTGACTTTC

v_gene: TRBV5-1
d_gene: TRBD2
j_gene: TRBJ2-5
abundance: NA
CDR3aa: CASSQLPLAGVFETQYF
CDR3nt: TGCGCCAGCAGCCAACTTCCACTAGCGGGAGTTTTTGAGACCCAGTACTTC

v_gene: TRBV7-8
d_gene: TRBD2
j_gene: TRBJ2-3
abundance: NA
CDR3aa: CASSLELAGATSTDTQYF
CDR3nt: TGTGCCAGCAGCTTAGAACTAGCGGGGGCCACTAGCACAGATACGCAGTATTTT

v_gene: TRBV7-8
d_gene: NA
j_gene: TRBJ2-5
abundance: once
CDR3aa: CASSRTIRAQETQYF
CDR3nt: TGTGCCAGCAGCCGTACCATCAGGGCCCAAGAGACCCAGTACTTC

v_gene: TRBV6-5
d_gene: NA
j_gene: TRBJ1-1
abundance: NA
CDR3aa: CASSYGFGRLETEAFF
CDR3nt: TGTGCCAGCAGTTACGGGTTTGGGCGTCTGGAAACTGAAGCTTTCTTT

v_gene: TRBV7-8
d_gene: NA
j_gene: TRBJ1-2
abundance: NA
CDR3aa: CASSLEAGEGYTF
CDR3nt: TGTGCCAGCAGCTTAGAGGCAGGGGAAGGCTACACCTTC

v_gene: TRBV7-2
d_gene: TRBD1
j_gene: TRBJ1-5
abundance: NA
CDR3aa: CASSLVEGALSNQPQHF
CDR3nt: TGTGCCAGCAGCTTAGTAGAGGGGGCGCTTAGCAATCAGCCCCAGCATTTT

v_gene: TRBV7-9
d_gene: NA
j_gene: TRBJ1-1
abundance: few
CDR3aa: CASSSLRSGTKNTEAFF
CDR3nt: TGTGCCAGCAGCAGCTTAAGAAGCGGGACTAAGAACACTGAAGCTTTCTTT

v_gene: TRBV4-3
d_gene: NA
j_gene: TRBJ2-7
abundance: NA
CDR3aa: CASSQDRAYEQYF
CDR3nt: TGCGCCAGCAGCCAGGACAGAGCCTACGAGCAGTACTTC

v_gene: TRBV5-1
d_gene: NA
j_gene: TRBJ1-2
abundance: NA
CDR3aa: CASSLQGGTGYTF
CDR3nt: TGCGCCAGCAGCTTGCAGGGAGGGACTGGCTACACCTTC

v_gene: TRBV6-4
d_gene: TRBD2
j_gene: TRBJ2-3
abundance: NA
CDR3aa: CASSATSGSTDTQYF
CDR3nt: TGTGCCAGCAGTGCGACTAGCGGAAGCACAGATACGCAGTATTTT

v_gene: TRBV5-8
d_gene: TRBD1
j_gene: TRBJ2-1
abundance: NA
CDR3aa: CASSLGQGFYEQFF
CDR3nt: TGTGCCAGCAGCTTGGGACAGGGGTTTTATGAGCAGTTCTTC

v_gene: TRBV5-6
d_gene: NA
j_gene: TRBJ1-2
abundance: NA
CDR3aa: CASSSSTYGYTF
CDR3nt: TGTGCCAGCAGCTCGTCTACCTATGGCTACACCTTC

v_gene: TRBV11-2
d_gene: TRBD1
j_gene: TRBJ2-7
abundance: few
CDR3aa: CASSQGQFYEQYF
CDR3nt: TGTGCCAGCAGCCAGGGACAGTTCTACGAGCAGTACTTC

v_gene: TRBV9
d_gene: TRBD1
j_gene: TRBJ1-2
abundance: NA
CDR3aa: CASSADRGHSGVWNYGYTF
CDR3nt: TGTGCCAGCAGCGCCGACAGGGGGCATTCAGGGGTGTGGAACTATGGCTACACCTTC